The clone carrying this T cell receptor beta chain has ten or more counts. No antigen is known for it. Tregs were sorted as CD4+CD25+CD127-/low cells. Study-level points and caveats: The TCR gene usage of tumor memory CD4+ T cells clustered together with blood and lymph node memory CD4+ cells and with lymph node naive CD4+ cells.

Constant-region reverse primers amplified full-length variable regions, followed by semi-nested Nested Universal Primer A PCR. MiXCR was run by TCRdb on the 5' RACE reads, yielding one entry per CDR3 protein. This table holds more than 9,500 distinct CDR3 sequences, about a quarter found once. V lost 4 bases to trimming and J lost 5 bases; unmatched junction nucleotides: 7. Germline V gives CDR1 SGHAT, CDR2 FQNNGV. This CDR3 comprises 15 residues. The chain joins TRBV11-2 to TRBJ1-1; 10 bases line up with TRBD1. The sequenced sample was Tregs sorted from blood. This TCR was sampled from a female donor with breast cancer. In DNA form, the CDR3 reads TGTGCCAGCAGCTCGGGACAGGGGTTTGAAACTGAAGCTTTCTTT. Protein: CASSSGQGFETEAFF. The full variable domain, completed using reference TRBV11-2 and TRBJ1-1, is EAGVAQSPRYKIIEKRQSVAFWCNPISGHATLYWYQQILGQGPKLLIQFQNNGVVDDSQLPKDRFSAERLKGVDSTLKIQPAKLEDSAVYLCASSSGQGFETEAFFGQGTRLTVV.